The next 22 T cell receptor beta chains were all read from a single sample in a study of pediatric ulcerative colitis. Rectal tissue came from one to two pinch biopsies taken at colonoscopy. Generated by immunoSEQ multiplex PCR, the TCRdb table keeps only in-frame clones and is missing some. The table lists approximately 17,000 clones, 70% to 80% of them singletons. Sequenced: gut tissue. Receptor source: a boy younger than 18 who was a control in a study of pediatric ulcerative colitis.

This clone was seen a handful of times. The chain recombines TRBV28 with TRBJ1-3; TRBD1 aligns across 8 bases. With V trimmed by 5 bases and J by 7 bases, 4 bases remained unmatched. This CDR3 is 13 amino acids long. Germline values: CDR1 MDHEN, CDR2 SYDVKM. CDR3 coding DNA: TGTGCCAGCAGTACGCGGACAGGGAACACCATATATTTT. Its protein is CASSTRTGNTIYF.

This clone was seen more than once but under ten times. V is TRBV9 and J is TRBJ1-2; 9 bases line up with TRBD1. This CDR3 has 15 amino acids. CDR1 and CDR2 from the germline V gene are SGDLS and YYNGEE. The V gene end was trimmed by 2 bases and the J gene end by 6 bases; junction bases not matched to a gene: 8. CDR3 protein: CASSVGGQGRDGYTF. The CDR3 coding sequence is TGTGCCAGCAGCGTGGGGGGACAGGGCCGTGATGGCTACACCTTC.

The chain couples TRBV7-9 to TRBJ2-3; a weak D match, TRBD2 (6 bases). The ends were cut back, 2 bases at V and 2 bases at J, with 11 bases in the middle. This CDR3 contains 15 residues. Germline loops: CDR1 SEHNR, CDR2 FQNEAQ (reference sequence). CDR3 bases: TGTGCCAGCAGCTTATGGGGACTTGTCACAGATACGCAGTATTTT. Translating gives CASSLWGLVTDTQYF.

The rearrangement links TRBV4-3 to TRBJ2-3, with D possibly being TRBD1 (5 bases). Germline lookup yields CDR1 LGHNA and CDR2 YSLEER. Between the trimmed V and J ends, which lost 0 bases and 1 base, there was a span of 11 bases. The CDR3 is 16 amino acids. The CDR3 sequence: CASSQERDRGTDTQYF. For the CDR3, the DNA is TGCGCCAGCAGCCAAGAACGCGACAGAGGCACAGATACGCAGTATTTT.

The chain has TRBV4-2 and TRBJ2-5; D is possibly TRBD1 or TRBD2 (5 bases each). The CDR3 contains 13 residues. CDR1 is LGHNA and CDR2 is YNFKEQ in the germline V gene. The V end was cut by 0 bases, the J end by 4 bases, with 6 bases between. The CDR3: CASSQDGGETQYF. CDR3 nucleotides: TGTGCCAGCAGCCAAGATGGGGGAGAGACCCAGTACTTC.

The CDR3 is CASSMLGNTEAFF. CDR3 coding DNA: TGTGCCAGTAGTATGCTGGGGAACACTGAAGCTTTCTTT. The V gene is TRBV19, the J gene TRBJ1-1; D not resolved. This CDR3 spans 13 amino acids. The germline V gene encodes CDR1 LNHDA and CDR2 SQIVND (reference sequence). The germline V and J ends were trimmed by 3 bases and 1 base, with 6 bases remaining between them.

In nucleotides, the CDR3 is TGTGCCAGCAGTAGGGACAGGGATAACATTCAGTACTTC. This sequence encodes CASSRDRDNIQYF. This sequence joins TRBV25-1 and TRBJ2-4; 9 nucleotides agree with TRBD1. V gave up 5 bases and J gave up 7 bases; unmatched junction bases: 3. CDR3 length equals 13 residues. The germline V gene encodes CDR1 MGHDK and CDR2 SYGVNS.

The rearrangement uses TRBV13 and TRBJ1-1, with TRBD1 matching 7 bases. The germline V gene encodes CDR1 PRHDT and CDR2 FYEKMQ (reference sequence). This CDR3 has 14 amino acids. Trimming at V came to 5 bases and at J to 1 base, leaving 4 bases not matched to a gene. The CDR3 sequence: CASSTRTGNTEAFF. CDR3 coding DNA: TGTGCCAGCAGCACCCGGACAGGGAACACTGAAGCTTTCTTT.

V and J are TRBV7-2 and TRBJ1-3; D not resolved. CDR3 length equals 15 residues. CDR1 is SGHTA, CDR2 FQGNSA, per germline. V dropped 1 base and J dropped 4 bases, with 11 bases sitting between them. Here the CDR3 reads CASSLEITGGNTIYF. The CDR3 region has the DNA TGTGCCAGCAGCTTAGAAATCACCGGGGGAAACACCATATATTTT.

The chain combines TRBV6-1 with TRBJ1-3; unclear D gene. Trimming took off 0 bases at V and 5 bases at J, with 8 bases between the two ends. Per the germline V gene, CDR1 is MNHNS and CDR2 is SASEGT. The CDR3 spans 14 residues. The CDR3 here is CASSEAGDRNTIYF. DNA for the CDR3: TGTGCCAGCAGTGAAGCCGGGGATAGAAACACCATATATTTT.

The chain is built from TRBV18 and TRBJ1-5; D is unclear. Germline V lookup: CDR1 KGHSH, CDR2 LQKENI. V lost 2 bases and J 0 bases, leaving 8 bases between the germline ends. The CDR3 has 15 amino acids. CDR3 DNA sequence: TGTGCCAGCTCACCAAACGCGGATAGCAATCAGCCCCAGCATTTT. Its translation: CASSPNADSNQPQHF.

The rearrangement joins TRBV11-2 to TRBJ1-3; D remains ambiguous. The germline CDR1 and CDR2 sequences are SGHAT and FQNNGV. The length of the CDR3 is 14 residues. V gave up 2 bases and J gave up 0 bases, with 5 bases separating them. CDR3 sequence: CASSLQGSGNTIYF. In DNA, the CDR3 is TGTGCCAGCAGCTTACAAGGCTCTGGAAACACCATATATTTT.

The chain couples TRBV4-3 to TRBJ2-3; TRBD2 is a possible D gene (5 bases). Trimming shortened V by 0 bases and J by 4 bases, and 11 bases separated the two germline ends. This CDR3 has 15 amino acids. The germline gives CDR1 LGHNA, CDR2 YSLEER. The CDR3 sequence is CASSQDLRRADTQYF. CDR3 bases: TGCGCCAGCAGCCAAGATCTAAGGCGGGCAGATACGCAGTATTTT.

This chain joins TRBV10-3 and TRBJ2-1, with D unclear. Between the trimmed V and J ends, which lost 0 bases and 5 bases, there was a span of 5 bases. The CDR3 consists of 13 residues. CDR1 and CDR2 from the germline V gene are ENHRY and SYGVKD. CDR3 coding DNA: TGTGCCATCAGTGAGTCTTCAAACAATGAGCAGTTCTTC. This encodes CAISESSNNEQFF.

The chain carries TRBV11-2 and TRBJ2-3; 12 nucleotides agree with TRBD1. The CDR3 totals 19 residues. J gave up 4 bases and V 5 bases, and 16 bases lay outside the gene matches. Germline-derived CDR1 and CDR2 are SGHAT and FQNNGV. CDR3 nucleotide sequence: TGTGCCAGCAGCCAGTTCGGGACAGGGGGCGGACCGTCGGCAGATACGCAGTATTTT. Translating it yields CASSQFGTGGGPSADTQYF.

The sample holds a few counts of this clone. J is TRBJ2-1 and V is TRBV6-6; 11 nucleotides match TRBD1. The CDR3 is 14 amino acids. Germline assignment: CDR1 MNHNY and CDR2 SVGAGI (reference sequence). V shed 5 bases and J 12 bases; nucleotides not matched to a gene: 9. The CDR3 region is CASSARDRGSGQFF. In nucleotides, the CDR3 is TGTGCCAGCAGTGCGCGGGACAGGGGGTCGGGGCAGTTCTTC.

The chain uses TRBV19 and TRBJ1-5; D may be TRBD1 (6 bases). The CDR3 length is 14 residues. Germline assignment: CDR1 LNHDA and CDR2 SQIVND (reference sequence). The V end lost 3 bases, the J end lost 4 bases, and 10 bases lay between the germline ends. This CDR3 reads CASSINRANQPQHF. CDR3 nucleotide sequence: TGTGCCAGTAGTATCAACAGGGCGAATCAGCCCCAGCATTTT.

This chain uses TRBV10-3 with TRBJ2-7; D possibly corresponds to TRBD1 (6 bases). The CDR3 runs 13 residues. V shed 5 bases and J shed 7 bases, with 15 bases lying between them. CDR1 and CDR2 (germline): ENHRY, SYGVKD. The CDR3 spells CAISTGLLLEQYF. For the CDR3, the DNA is TGTGCCATCAGTACAGGGTTACTACTGGAGCAGTACTTC.

J is TRBJ2-7 and V is TRBV25-1, with D unclear. This CDR3 has 12 amino acids. Trimming left V 7 bases short and J 3 bases short, with 10 bases between. Germline V gene lookup returns CDR1 MGHDK and CDR2 SYGVNS. The CDR3 protein is CASTGRSYEQYF. The DNA for the CDR3 is TGTGCCAGCACGGGCAGAAGCTACGAGCAGTACTTC.

This clone appeared a single time. The chain combines TRBV30 with TRBJ1-5; TRBD1 matches at 7 bases. The CDR3 spans 18 residues. Germline V CDR1 and CDR2: GTSNPN, SVGIG (reference sequence). Germline trimming cut 2 bases from V and 0 bases from J; bases unmatched to any gene: 13. The CDR3 DNA follows: TGTGCCTGGAGTCCCTCACAGGGGCACGGGTATAGCAATCAGCCCCAGCATTTT. It encodes CAWSPSQGHGYSNQPQHF.

The chain couples TRBV6-1 to TRBJ2-7; D gene ambiguous. This CDR3 region has 13 residues. Trimming removed 2 bases from V and 6 bases from J, with 11 bases in between. Germline V lookup: CDR1 MNHNS, CDR2 SASEGT. CDR3 loop: CASSEIHLGEQYF. The CDR3 DNA sequence: TGTGCCAGCAGTGAAATCCACTTAGGCGAGCAGTACTTC.

In its sample, this clone was seen a few times. V is TRBV6-4 and J is TRBJ2-1; D gene ambiguous. Deletions cut 4 bases from V and 9 bases from J, with 13 bases between. Germline loops: CDR1 MRHNA, CDR2 SNTAGT. This CDR3 spans 13 amino acids. CDR3 nucleotide sequence: TGTGCCAGCAGTGGTAGGAGAGATGGTGAGCAGTTCTTC. This sequence encodes CASSGRRDGEQFF.